This TCR beta chain was sequenced during a study of CD8 T cells in ankylosing spondylitis. J was trimmed by 2 bases and V by 2 bases; bases with no gene match: 7. The CDR3 runs 16 residues. The V gene's germline CDR1 is SEHNR and CDR2 FQNEAQ (reference sequence). This clonotype turned up a few times. TCRdb independently ran MiXCR on the 5' RACE reads; one entry per CDR3 protein. The sample consists of about 230,000 distinct CDR3 sequences, 7% to 10% of them appearing once. This chain connects TRBV7-9 to TRBJ2-7; 9 nucleotides align to TRBD2. Sample: blood, either unsorted or a sorted T cell fraction (not recorded which). The receptor was isolated from a female donor with ankylosing spondylitis or in good health (not recorded which). In DNA, the CDR3 is TGTGCCAGCAGCTTACTTCCTAGCGGGAATACCTACGAGCAGTACTTC. Translated: CASSLLPSGNTYEQYF.